This TCR beta chain was recorded in a study of blood T cell repertoires in COVID-19. Study-wide context: Collection of acute and convalescent COVID-19 samples took place in the United States, Italy and Spain.

Sequenced by immunoSEQ multiplex PCR; TCRdb stores in-frame clones only, minus some. The data hold about 62,000 clones, with about 83% observed a single time. The germline V gene encodes CDR1 DFQATT and CDR2 SNEGSKA (reference sequence). CDR3 length: 16 amino acids. V shed 3 bases and J shed 6 bases, with 23 bases lying between them. This receptor was obtained from a human donor in a cohort sampled during active COVID-19. V usage is TRBV20-1 and J usage is TRBJ2-5, with a weak D call TRBD1 (5 bases). The sample was peripheral blood. The CDR3 here is CSASQEGALSLKTQYF. The CDR3 nucleotides are TGCAGTGCTAGTCAGGAAGGGGCCCTTTCTTTGAAGACCCAGTACTTC.